This T cell receptor (beta chain) derives from a study of identical twins. TCRdb redid the calling of the 5' RACE reads with MiXCR, one entry per CDR3 protein. The table includes 240,000 or so distinct CDR3 sequences, 5.5% to 8% detected once. This clonotype was observed a handful of times. Its antigen is unknown. Overall study results and limits: The abundant beta clonotypes from cord blood had fewer insertions, and memory repertoires had none of this. The study found that models underestimated out-of-frame TCR alpha sharing in monozygotic twins. In beta out-of-frame sequences, the excess sharing between twins was weaker.

Trimming pared 4 bases from V and 3 bases from J, leaving 15 bases between. The CDR3 has 15 amino acids. In addition, the sample was reused for a study of yellow fever vaccine responses in identical twins.

This sequence originates from a woman aged 18-35 years in good health. The V gene is TRBV12-3 or TRBV12-4, the J gene TRBJ2-5; D might be TRBD1 (5 bases). Sequencing used memory (CD45RO+) T cells sorted from blood. This CDR3 is CASSYYRTVEETQYF. Here the CDR3 DNA reads TGTGCCAGCAGTTACTACAGGACGGTGGAAGAGACCCAGTACTTC.